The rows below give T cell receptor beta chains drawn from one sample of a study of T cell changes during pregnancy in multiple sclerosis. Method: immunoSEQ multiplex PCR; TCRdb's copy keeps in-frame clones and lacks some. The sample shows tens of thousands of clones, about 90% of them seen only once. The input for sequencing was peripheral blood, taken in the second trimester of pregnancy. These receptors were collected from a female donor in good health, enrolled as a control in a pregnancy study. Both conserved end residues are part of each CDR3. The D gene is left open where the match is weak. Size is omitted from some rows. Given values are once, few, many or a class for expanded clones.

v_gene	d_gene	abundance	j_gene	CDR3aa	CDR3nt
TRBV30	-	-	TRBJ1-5	CAWSPYMRELGQPQHF	TGTGCCTGGAGTCCCTATATGAGGGAGTTGGGTCAGCCCCAGCATTTT
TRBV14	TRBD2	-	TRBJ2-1	CASSPLLAGVTNEQFF	TGTGCCAGCAGCCCGCTACTAGCGGGAGTGACAAATGAGCAGTTCTTC
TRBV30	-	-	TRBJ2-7	CAWRKQLAGEQYF	TGTGCCTGGAGAAAACAACTAGCTGGTGAGCAGTACTTC
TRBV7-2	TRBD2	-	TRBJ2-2	CASRATSGIIGELFF	TGTGCCAGCAGGGCAACTAGCGGGATTATCGGGGAGCTGTTTTTT
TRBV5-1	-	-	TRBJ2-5	CASSLQETQYF	TGCGCCAGCAGCTTACAGGAGACCCAGTACTTC
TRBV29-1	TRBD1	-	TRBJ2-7	CSVELPQGGEQYF	TGCAGCGTTGAGCTGCCACAGGGGGGAGAGCAGTACTTC
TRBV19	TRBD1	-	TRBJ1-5	CASSMGQTLSNQPQHF	TGTGCCAGTAGTATGGGACAGACCTTAAGCAATCAGCCCCAGCATTTT
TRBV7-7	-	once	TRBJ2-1	CASSLTRDEQFF	TGTGCTAGCAGCTTGACTCGTGATGAGCAGTTCTTC
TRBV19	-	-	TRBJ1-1	CASSRGLNPNTEAFF	TGTGCCAGCTCCAGGGGACTAAATCCGAACACTGAAGCTTTCTTT
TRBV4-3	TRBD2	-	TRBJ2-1	CASSQDPRGAGGVNEQFF	TGCGCCAGCAGCCAAGACCCTCGGGGAGCGGGAGGAGTTAATGAGCAGTTCTTC
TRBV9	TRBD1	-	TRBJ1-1	CASSDGTGIMNTEAFF	TGTGCCAGCAGCGATGGGACAGGGATCATGAACACTGAAGCTTTCTTT
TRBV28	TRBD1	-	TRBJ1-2	CASTLQGQGSGGYTF	TGTGCCAGCACCCTCCAAGGACAGGGTTCCGGTGGCTACACCTTC
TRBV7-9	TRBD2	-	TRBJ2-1	CASSLPQAGVEQFF	TGTGCCAGCAGCTTACCCCAGGCGGGAGTCGAGCAGTTCTTC
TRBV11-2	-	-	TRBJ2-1	CASSFGWGREFF	TGTGCCAGCAGCTTCGGTTGGGGCCGGGAGTTCTTC
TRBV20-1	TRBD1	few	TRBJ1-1	CSGTGDTEAFF	TGCAGTGGGACAGGGGACACTGAAGCTTTCTTT
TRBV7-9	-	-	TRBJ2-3	CASSLEFADTQYF	TGTGCCAGCAGCTTAGAATTCGCAGATACGCAGTATTTT
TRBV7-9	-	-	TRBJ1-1	CASSDRQFEAFF	TGTGCCAGCAGCGACAGACAGTTTGAAGCTTTCTTT
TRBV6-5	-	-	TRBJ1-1	CASSSPQGTEAFF	TGTGCCAGCAGTTCTCCGCAGGGGACTGAAGCTTTCTTT
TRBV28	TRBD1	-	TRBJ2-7	CASSSWTGVSYEQYF	TGTGCCAGCAGTTCCTGGACAGGCGTCTCCTACGAGCAGTACTTC
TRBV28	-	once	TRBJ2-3	CASSLKTVFTDTQYF	TGTGCCAGCAGTTTAAAGACAGTATTCACAGATACGCAGTATTTT
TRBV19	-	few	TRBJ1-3	CASSIRRSTGYSGNTIYF	TGTGCCAGTAGTATCCGTCGGTCGACAGGTTACTCTGGAAACACCATATATTTT
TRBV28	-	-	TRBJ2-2	CASRQGPGELFF	TGTGCCAGCAGACAGGGCCCCGGGGAGCTGTTTTTT
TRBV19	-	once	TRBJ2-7	CASSPYGTRFSYEQYF	TGTGCCAGTAGTCCATACGGGACTCGCTTCTCCTACGAGCAGTACTTC
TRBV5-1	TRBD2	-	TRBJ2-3	CASSPSGLAYADTQYF	TGCGCCAGCAGCCCCTCGGGACTAGCTTACGCAGATACGCAGTATTTT
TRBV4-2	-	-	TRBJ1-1	CASSQEAGLAFF	TGTGCCAGCAGCCAAGAGGCGGGCCTCGCTTTCTTT
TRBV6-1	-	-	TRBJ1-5	CASSEAIERGVGRRVSNQPQHF	TGTGCCAGCAGTGAAGCGATCGAACGGGGTGTGGGACGGAGGGTGAGCAATCAGCCCCAGCATTTT
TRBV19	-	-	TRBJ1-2	CASQPGGRTNYGYTF	TGTGCCAGTCAGCCCGGGGGGAGGACGAACTATGGCTACACCTTC
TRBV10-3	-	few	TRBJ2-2	CAISEPKTPRLFF	TGTGCCATCAGTGAGCCCAAGACACCCCGGCTGTTTTTT
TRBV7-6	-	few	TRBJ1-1	CASTPGVVTEAFF	TGTGCCAGTACGCCAGGGGTTGTCACTGAAGCTTTCTTT
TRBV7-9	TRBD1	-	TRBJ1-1	CASKVGQGATEAFF	TGTGCCAGCAAGGTTGGACAGGGGGCCACTGAAGCTTTCTTT
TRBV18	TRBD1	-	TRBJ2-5	CASSPPGTAQETQYF	TGTGCCAGCTCACCTCCCGGGACAGCCCAAGAGACCCAGTACTTC
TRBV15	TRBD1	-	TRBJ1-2	CATSGDRVGLGYTF	TGTGCCACCAGCGGGGACAGGGTCGGGTTAGGCTACACCTTC
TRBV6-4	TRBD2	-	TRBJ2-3	CASRLAGGPADTQYF	TGTGCCAGCAGGTTAGCGGGAGGGCCAGCGGATACGCAGTATTTT
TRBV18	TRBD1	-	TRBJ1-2	CASSPRTGFADGYTF	TGTGCCAGCTCACCTCGGACAGGGTTCGCGGATGGCTACACCTTC
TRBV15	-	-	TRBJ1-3	CATSRDRERVPSSGNTIYF	TGTGCCACCAGCAGAGATCGGGAAAGGGTCCCCAGCTCTGGAAACACCATATATTTT
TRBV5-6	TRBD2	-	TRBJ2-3	CASSSGTTTDTQYF	TGTGCCAGCAGCTCAGGGACTACCACGGATACGCAGTATTTT
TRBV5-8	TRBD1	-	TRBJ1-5	CASSNYRGRVSNQPQHF	TGTGCCAGCAGCAACTACAGGGGGCGCGTCAGCAATCAGCCCCAGCATTTT
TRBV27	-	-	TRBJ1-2	CASSLTENYGYTF	TGTGCCAGCAGTTTGACTGAAAACTATGGCTACACCTTC
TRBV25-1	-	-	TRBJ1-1	CASSEGGGARGMNTEAFF	TGTGCCAGCAGTGAGGGGGGAGGGGCCCGGGGTATGAACACTGAAGCTTTCTTT
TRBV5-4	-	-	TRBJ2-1	CASSRLGTFSEQFF	TGTGCCAGCAGCAGACTAGGGACTTTCAGTGAGCAGTTCTTC
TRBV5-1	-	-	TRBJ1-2	CASSFSYSRPPNHGYTF	TGCGCCAGCAGCTTCTCTTATTCTAGACCCCCTAACCATGGCTACACCTTC
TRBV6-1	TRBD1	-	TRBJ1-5	CASSRQGGQPQHF	TGTGCCAGCAGTAGACAGGGCGGTCAGCCCCAGCATTTT
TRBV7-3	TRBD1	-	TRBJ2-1	CASSLRDRGSYNEQFF	TGTGCCAGCAGCCTACGGGACAGGGGTTCCTACAATGAGCAGTTCTTC
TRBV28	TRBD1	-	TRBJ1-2	CASSYRGYYGYTF	TGTGCCAGCAGCTACAGGGGCTATTATGGCTACACCTTC
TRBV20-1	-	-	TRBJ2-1	CSARTSGGQFF	TGCAGTGCTAGGACCTCCGGCGGACAGTTCTTC
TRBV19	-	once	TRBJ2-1	CASSIDVYNEQFF	TGTGCCAGTAGTATAGACGTGTACAATGAGCAGTTCTTC
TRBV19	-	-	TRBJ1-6	CASSNGGSDGRLSNYNSPLHF	TGTGCCAGTAGTAACGGGGGGTCGGACGGACGACTTTCCAATTATAATTCACCCCTCCACTTT
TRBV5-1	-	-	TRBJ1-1	CASSLVSWNTEAFF	TGCGCCAGCAGCTTGGTGTCCTGGAACACTGAAGCTTTCTTT
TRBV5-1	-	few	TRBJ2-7	CASSFRGYEQYF	TGCGCCAGCAGCTTCAGGGGTTACGAGCAGTACTTC
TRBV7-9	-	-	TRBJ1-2	CASSLDLWATLHGYTF	TGTGCCAGCAGCTTAGATCTATGGGCCACCCTGCATGGCTACACCTTC
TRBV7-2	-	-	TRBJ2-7	CASSLAAGAGEQYF	TGTGCCAGCAGCTTAGCCGCAGGGGCTGGGGAGCAGTACTTC
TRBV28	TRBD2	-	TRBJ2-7	CASSSPNPSTSGKAYEQYF	TGTGCCAGCAGTTCACCTAACCCCTCTACTAGCGGGAAGGCCTACGAGCAGTACTTC
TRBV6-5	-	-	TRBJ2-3	CASSYSTSAGTDTQYF	TGTGCCAGCAGTTACTCGACGAGCGCCGGCACAGATACGCAGTATTTT
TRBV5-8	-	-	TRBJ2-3	CASMVTSTDTQYF	TGTGCCAGCATGGTAACTAGCACAGATACGCAGTATTTT